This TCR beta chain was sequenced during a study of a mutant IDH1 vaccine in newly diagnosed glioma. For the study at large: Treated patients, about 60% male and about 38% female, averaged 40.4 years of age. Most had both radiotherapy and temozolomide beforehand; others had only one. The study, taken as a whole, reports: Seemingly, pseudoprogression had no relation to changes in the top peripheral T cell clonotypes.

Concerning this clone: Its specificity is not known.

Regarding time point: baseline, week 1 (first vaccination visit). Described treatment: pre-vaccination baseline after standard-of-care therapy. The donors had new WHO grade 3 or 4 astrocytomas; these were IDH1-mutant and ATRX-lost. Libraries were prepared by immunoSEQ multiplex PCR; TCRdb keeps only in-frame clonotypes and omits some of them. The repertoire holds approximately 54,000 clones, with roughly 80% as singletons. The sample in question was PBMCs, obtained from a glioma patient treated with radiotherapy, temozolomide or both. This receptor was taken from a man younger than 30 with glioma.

CDR3 sequence reads: CAISDPPSGSYEQYF. CDR3 coding DNA: TGTGCCATCAGTGACCCTCCTAGCGGGAGTTACGAGCAGTACTTC. The rearrangement joins TRBV10-3 to TRBJ2-7; TRBD2 matches at 10 bases. CDR3 length: 15 amino acids. Germline V gene lookup returns CDR1 ENHRY and CDR2 SYGVKD. V dropped 3 bases and J dropped 4; count of bases not matched to a gene: 6.